The clone carrying this T cell receptor beta chain turned up a few times. This sample stems from a study of blood T cells in healthy people across ages. CDR1 is SQVTM, CDR2 ANQGSEA, per germline. CDR3 length: 13 amino acids. Trimming took 3 bases from V and 9 from J, leaving 15 bases between them. A second PCR, run for about 6 to 11 cycles, used a sample-barcoded 5' primer plus a J-beta primer mix. TCRdb ran MiXCR on the 5' RACE reads and lists one entry per CDR3 protein. Here the sample spans about 900,000 distinct CDR3 sequences, 45% to 50% being singletons. Sequenced sample: blood. The chain carries TRBV29-1 and TRBJ2-1, with D maybe TRBD2 (6 bases). The source of this sequence is a man aged 25-45 years in good health. The CDR3 DNA reads TGCAGCGTTGACGGCCTAGCGAGGCCTGAGCAGTTCTTC. Encoded protein: CSVDGLARPEQFF.